Included here is one TCR beta chain sequence, with context. This clonotype has a handful of counts. It has no known antigen specificity. No per-base quality is available; no much larger clone lies one base away. The TCR beta CDR3 regions were amplified from the RNA transcripts. The TCR CDR3 was subjected to a first round of RT-PCR using the HTBI primer set and the Qiagen OneStep RT-PCR kit. The libraries were constructed in a second round of multiplex PCR and then size-selected and purified. The libraries were sequenced on an Illumina HiSeq2000 using paired-end 100 bp reads. Under the source paper's analysis protocol: SOAPnuke was used to process the raw data, throwing out any read that contained adapters or uncalled bases, had a mean Phred below 15, or lacked an exact constant-primer or identifier match. COPE v1.2.5 was used to merge the high-quality paired reads, and each unique nucleotide sequence was defined as a clonotype. MiTCR v1.1 was used to align clonotypes to the IMGT TRBV, TRBD and TRBJ reference segments. Only V-J combinations with frequency above 0.0001, covering about 99% of repertoires, were analysed. The TCS score was defined as the ratio of F50 (clonal expansion) to E x V (chaos), calculated using BLOSUM62-based TCRdist between CDR3 peptides within each V-J. Welch's t-statistics and random forest reduced several hundred V-J features to roughly 13, which were used in a naive Bayes classifier (R e1071). TCRdb reran the public reads through fastp at Q25 and MiXCR, keeping productive beta chains. Every distinct CDR3 protein forms one entry, paired with its most common genes and DNA. The V and J calls come from TCRdb's annotation, not from the publication. Within this sample are hundreds of thousands of distinct CDR3 sequences, with around 20% of them counted one time only. The top ten clonotypes cover 47% of the sample.

The data were taken from a study of T cells in Graves' hyperthyroidism and ophthalmopathy (dated by TCRdb to between 2018 and 2020). For context, the study as a whole: Peripheral blood samples were taken at the time of initial diagnosis, prior to any treatment. Prospective prediction of ophthalmopathy was tested in an independent validation cohort consisting of some 19 hyperthyroidism patients and about 17 patients who later progressed to ophthalmopathy. The 90 to 100 discovery patients were randomly divided into training and test sets at a 7:3 ratio. Once sampling was done, hyperthyroidism patients were given methimazole at a starting dose of 30 mg daily, whereas ophthalmopathy patients were given high-dose intravenous methylprednisolone. TCR V-J signatures able to tell the groups apart were searched for in a discovery cohort of 90 to 100 patients, of whom 43 had Graves' ophthalmopathy and more than 55 had stable Graves' hyperthyroidism. Thyroid tissue and blood T-cell repertoires from roughly 6 Graves' hyperthyroidism patients were also compared in the study. The paper reports TCR Vbeta CDR3 sequencing of approximately 140 peripheral blood samples: around 45 ophthalmopathy, 70 to 85 hyperthyroidism and about 17 progressor patients.

General conclusions and limits of the study: In validation, the model predicted progression to ophthalmopathy with just under 71% sensitivity and 72% to 75% specificity, a median of around 6.6 months before onset. Sample size was not statistically predetermined, and investigators were not blinded to group allocation. Most expanded thyroid clonotypes (frequency above 0.001) were also detected in blood, suggesting blood repertoires may reflect thyroid immune responses. A 13 V-J signature model separated ophthalmopathy from stable hyperthyroidism, with roughly 88% sensitivity and 81.08% specificity in cross-validation and 80%/75% in testing.

Via the germline V gene, CDR1 is MNHNS and CDR2 SASEGT. Taken from cysteine to phenylalanine, the CDR3 has 14 residues. The sequence is cut down to CDR3 DNA, 42 bases in frame from base 1. Relative to germline, V is 6 bases shorter and J is 2 bases shorter, with 14 bases between their ends. Ophthalmopathy patients had moderately to severely active disease, with a Clinical Activity Score of 3 or more, a NOSPECS grade of 4 or more, and a disease duration of less than 3 months. Any patient with an uncontrolled infection, another autoimmune disease, pregnancy or lactation was excluded. Diagnoses were based on clinical symptoms, serum thyroxine and TRAb, thyroid ultrasound and orbital computed tomography. Ficoll-Paque density gradient centrifugation was used to isolate PBMCs from approximately 10 ml of fresh peripheral blood. Total RNA was extracted using Trizol reagent, and RNA quality was assessed on an Agilent 2100 Bioanalyzer.

Material: blood. The origin of this receptor is a man aged 35 to 55 with Graves' ophthalmopathy. The chain links TRBV6-1 with TRBJ2-7, with TRBD1 as a weak D call on 5 bases. For the CDR3, the sequence is CASSQLGAAYEQYF. The DNA sequence is given as TGTGCCAGCAGCCAGCTTGGGGCAGCCTACGAGCAGTACTTC.